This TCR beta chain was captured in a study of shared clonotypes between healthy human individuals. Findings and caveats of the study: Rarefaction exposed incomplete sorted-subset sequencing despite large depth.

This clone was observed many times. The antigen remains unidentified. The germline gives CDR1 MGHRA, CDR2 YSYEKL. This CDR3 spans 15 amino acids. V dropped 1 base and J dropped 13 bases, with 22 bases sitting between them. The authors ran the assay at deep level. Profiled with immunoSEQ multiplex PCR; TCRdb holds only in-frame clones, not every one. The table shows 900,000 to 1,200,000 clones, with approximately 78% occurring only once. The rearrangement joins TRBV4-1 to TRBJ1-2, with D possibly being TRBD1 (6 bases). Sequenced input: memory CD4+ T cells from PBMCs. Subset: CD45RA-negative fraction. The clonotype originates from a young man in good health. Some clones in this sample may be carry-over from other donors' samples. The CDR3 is CASSQGGLKEVQGTF. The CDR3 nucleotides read TGCGCCAGCAGCCAAGGGGGGCTAAAAGAGGTACAGGGCACCTTC.